These T cell receptor beta chains were read from a single sample in a study of CD8+ T cells in alopecia areata. Sequencing was performed with immunoSEQ multiplex PCR; in TCRdb, only in-frame clones are kept and a portion is missing. The sample comprises under 200,000 clones, around 71% of which are singletons, and around 0.9% rests with the top ten. This specimen consisted of CD4+ T cells sorted from blood, obtained at week 4, from a patient treated with tofacitinib. Every receptor here comes from a human donor with alopecia areata. Each CDR3 is given without its conserved first and last residue. D genes are given only for firm matches.

TRBJ2-4 | TRBV29-1 | 11 | NA | SVAVGSQNIQY
TRBJ2-6 | TRBV27 | 12 | NA | ASSFGQAANVLT
TRBJ2-3 | TRBV29-1 | 12 | NA | STSGTAGTDTQY
TRBJ2-2 | TRBV29-1 | 11 | NA | STWTANTGELF
NA | TRBV29-1 | 11 | NA | SVGRGGIYEQY
TRBJ1-1 | TRBV29-1 | 12 | NA | SVVTASMNTEAF
TRBJ2-7 | TRBV4-3 | 11 | NA | ASSQEIMDEQY
TRBJ2-5 | TRBV9 | 11 | TRBD1 | ASSETGEQTQY
TRBJ2-4 | TRBV2 | 11 | NA | ASRQGEVARLV
TRBJ1-4 | TRBV29-1 | 9 | NA | SVDRGGRVF
TRBJ1-5 | TRBV27 | 11 | NA | ASRPHSNQPQH
TRBJ1-5 | TRBV9 | 13 | NA | ASSVDGFGNQPQH
TRBJ1-2 | TRBV29-1 | 9 | NA | SVVVGYGYT
TRBJ1-2 | TRBV7-9 | 12 | NA | ASSGGLHNYGYT
TRBJ2-2 | TRBV9 | 13 | TRBD1 | ASSADTGGHGELF
TRBJ1-6 | TRBV29-1 | 11 | TRBD1 | SVRTGVNSPLH
TRBJ1-4 | TRBV28 | 11 | NA | ATTGQPFEKLF
TRBJ1-1 | TRBV9 | 13 | NA | ASSPEVWVGTEAF
TRBJ2-7 | TRBV7-9 | 11 | NA | ASSLRQGGEQY
TRBJ2-7 | TRBV18 | 13 | NA | ASSPVQPASYEQY
TRBJ2-5 | TRBV29-1 | 11 | TRBD1 | SVGRQGRETQY
TRBJ2-7 | TRBV30 | 10 | NA | AWSVIRFEQY
TRBJ2-4 | TRBV4-2 | 11 | NA | ASSQGPLGIQY
TRBJ2-7 | TRBV5-1 | 12 | TRBD1 | ASSVRTGRYEQY
TRBJ1-4 | TRBV30 | 10 | NA | AWSSGAFRKL
TRBJ2-1 | TRBV30 | 13 | TRBD2 | ALSQRGSSYNEQF
TRBJ2-5 | TRBV30 | 12 | NA | AWGDLGVFGTQY
TRBJ2-3 | TRBV29-1 | 10 | NA | SVQHGGGTQY
TRBJ2-7 | TRBV4-2 | 12 | NA | ASSQVGQVYEQY
TRBJ2-2 | TRBV29-1 | 10 | TRBD2 | SVGAGSGELF
TRBJ2-5 | TRBV5-4 | 11 | NA | ASSGPRGQTQY
TRBJ2-5 | TRBV5-1 | 13 | NA | ASMTRDRDQETQY
TRBJ2-1 | TRBV4-2 | 13 | NA | ASSQVLGGASEQF
TRBJ1-4 | TRBV19 | 11 | NA | ATQEWDGEKLF
TRBJ2-7 | TRBV5-1 | 13 | TRBD1 | ASSLVWTGGGEQY
TRBJ2-6 | TRBV18 | 15 | NA | ASSPLGGGAGANVLT
TRBJ1-1 | TRBV9 | 13 | NA | ASSPRSYKNTEAF
TRBJ2-7 | TRBV7-9 | 12 | TRBD1 | ASRPWDRPYEQY
TRBJ2-3 | TRBV4-1 | 13 | NA | ASSHQVMGPDTQY
TRBJ1-6 | TRBV4-1 | 11 | NA | ASSQVRQSPLH
TRBJ1-2 | TRBV5-6 | 13 | TRBD1 | ASSPERTGFSGYT
TRBJ1-5 | TRBV30 | 12 | TRBD1 | AWSSGTGAQPQH
TRBJ2-5 | TRBV27 | 15 | TRBD2 | ASRPLAGGLYQETQY
TRBJ2-3 | TRBV5-1 | 11 | NA | ASSLAGGDTQY
TRBJ1-2 | TRBV29-1 | 10 | NA | SVSPGAHGYT
TRBJ2-3 | TRBV30 | 10 | NA | AWTSGTDTQY
TRBJ1-5 | TRBV19 | 10 | NA | ASCDSNQPQH
TRBJ1-2 | TRBV7-9 | 11 | NA | ASSAGRSYGYT
TRBJ1-1 | TRBV23-1 | 11 | NA | ASRHPLNTEAF
TRBJ1-5 | TRBV4-1 | 13 | TRBD1 | ASSQNTGGGQPQH
TRBJ1-5 | TRBV5-8 | 13 | NA | ASSLGGGTNQPQH